This entry lists 32 T cell receptor beta chains sequenced from one sample in a study of cytomegalovirus exposure and HLA in healthy donors. The PCR made use of 60 Vbeta and 13 Jbeta primers. Only in-frame clones appear in the TCRdb table, and some are missing; sequencing was by immunoSEQ multiplex PCR. The sample records about 67,000 clones, 65% to 70% being singletons. The sequenced sample was PBMCs. The source is a woman between 25 and 40 years old in good health and CMV-seronegative.

The V and J genes are TRBV5-6 and TRBJ2-2, with 8 positions matching TRBD1. Looked up from germline, CDR1 is SGHDT and CDR2 is YYEEEE. Trimming took 3 bases from V and 5 from J; bases not matched to a gene: 3. The CDR3 covers 14 residues. In nucleotides, the CDR3 is TGTGCCAGCAGCTCCGGGACAGGAACCGGGGAGCTGTTTTTT. This encodes CASSSGTGTGELFF.

A few counts support this clone. The chain has TRBV4-1 and TRBJ1-4; 10 bases match TRBD1. The ends lost 3 bases at V and 6 bases at J; junction bases unmatched: 7. This CDR3 is 16 amino acids long. The germline V gene has CDR1 MGHRA and CDR2 YSYEKL. CDR3 region: CASSHPEGQGYEKLFF. The CDR3 coding sequence is TGCGCCAGCAGCCATCCCGAGGGACAGGGGTATGAAAAACTGTTTTTT.

This chain links TRBV7-9 with TRBJ1-2, with 12 positions matching TRBD1. The CDR3 runs 17 residues. Germline CDR1 and CDR2: SEHNR and FQNEAQ (reference sequence). With V trimmed by 5 bases and J by 2 bases, 9 bases remained unmatched. CDR3 residues: CASSPRDRGRGNYGYTF. The CDR3 nucleotides are TGTGCCAGCAGCCCGCGGGACAGGGGGCGAGGGAACTATGGCTACACCTTC.

Points on this clone: Additional DNA sequences in this sample encode the identical CDR3. The chain carries TRBV4-2 and TRBJ2-5; TRBD2 matches at 16 bases. Per germline, CDR1 LGHNA and CDR2 YNFKEQ. The junction had 6 bases not matched to a gene; V was cut back by 3 bases and J by 5 bases. The CDR3 contains 17 residues. The CDR3 nucleotides read TGTGCCAGCAGCCAGGGGACTAGCGGGGGGGCCCGGGAGACCCAGTACTTC. Translating gives CASSQGTSGGARETQYF.

The V gene is TRBV4-1, the J gene TRBJ1-5; D gene unclear. Trimming removed 4 bases at V and 2 bases at J, with 12 bases between. This CDR3 is built from 15 residues. Germline V gives CDR1 MGHRA, CDR2 YSYEKL. For the CDR3, the DNA is TGCGCCAGCAGCCGAGCCCCGGGAGGCAATCAGCCCCAGCATTTT. Amino acids: CASSRAPGGNQPQHF.

J is TRBJ2-3 and V is TRBV14, with 9 bases lining up with TRBD2. This CDR3 is built from 16 residues. Losses at the gene ends were 1 base for V and 3 bases for J; bases not matched to a gene: 5. CDR1 SGHDN and CDR2 FVKESK come from the germline V gene. The CDR3 DNA follows: TGTGCCAGCAGCCAAGGGGGGCGGGGGGGGACAGATACGCAGTATTTT. It is translated as CASSQGGRGGTDTQYF.

V is TRBV28 and J is TRBJ2-3, with D maybe TRBD2 (6 bases). V was pared by 5 bases and J by 2 bases, with 11 bases between. The CDR3 length is 14 residues. Germline values: CDR1 MDHEN, CDR2 SYDVKM. CDR3 residues: CASSPGRLTDTQYF. The CDR3 DNA follows: TGTGCCAGCAGTCCCGGGAGACTCACAGATACGCAGTATTTT.

The chain combines TRBV5-1 with TRBJ2-5, with no clear D. V was cut by 1 base and J by 4 bases, with 2 bases left in between. The germline V gene encodes CDR1 SGHRS and CDR2 YFSETQ. The CDR3 consists of 11 residues. This chain's CDR3 is CASSLRETQYF. DNA of the CDR3: TGCGCCAGCAGCTTGCGAGAGACCCAGTACTTC.

The gene calls are TRBV7-3 and TRBJ2-3; TRBD2 matches at 11 bases. CDR1 is SGHTA, CDR2 FQGTGA, per germline. V trimming: 1 base; J trimming: 1 base; junction bases outside the gene matches: 1. The CDR3 length is 16 residues. CDR3 in DNA: TGTGCCAGCAGCTTAAGGGGACTAGCGGGCACAGATACGCAGTATTTT. Its translation is CASSLRGLAGTDTQYF.

The chain is built from TRBV5-4 and TRBJ1-2; 9 positions agree with TRBD1. Trimming at V came to 4 bases and at J to 8 bases, leaving 9 bases not matched to a gene. Germline loops: CDR1 SGHNT, CDR2 YYREEE (reference sequence). The CDR3 consists of 14 residues. The CDR3: CASSPRRTGEGYTF. CDR3 nucleotides: TGTGCCAGCAGCCCACGGCGGACAGGGGAAGGCTACACCTTC.

The chain is built from TRBV19 and TRBJ2-7, with a tentative D call TRBD2 (5 bases). V lost 5 bases, J lost 3 bases, and 11 bases lay in between. Germline lookup yields CDR1 LNHDA and CDR2 SQIVND (reference sequence). CDR3 length equals 13 residues. CDR3 sequence reads: CASSVNRDYEQYF. The CDR3 nucleotides read TGTGCCAGTAGTGTAAACCGGGACTACGAGCAGTACTTC. Variable domain in full (rest from reference TRBV19 and TRBJ2-7): DGGITQSPKYLFRKEGQNVTLSCEQNLNHDAMYWYRQDPGQGLRLIYYSQIVNDFQKGDIAEGYSVSREKKESFPLTVTSAQKNPTAFYLCASSVNRDYEQYFGPGTRLTVT.

On this clone itself: An end of the junction does not agree with germline; a read error may underlie this. The V and J genes are TRBV6-4 and TRBJ2-7, with D tentatively TRBD2 (7 bases). CDR1 MRHNA and CDR2 SNTAGT come from the germline V gene. CDR3 length: 11 amino acids. The CDR3 region has the DNA TGTGCCAGCAGTGACGCAGAGGGGGGGGGATTC. Its translation is CASSDAEGGGF.

V and J are TRBV6-5 and TRBJ1-6; D may be TRBD1 (5 bases). The CDR3 contains 12 residues. In germline, CDR1 is MNHEY, CDR2 SVGAGI. V lost 8 bases to trimming and J lost 7 bases, with 9 bases between them. CDR3 sequence reads: CASRQNNSPLHF. The CDR3 nucleotides are TGTGCCAGCCGACAGAACAATTCACCCCTCCACTTT.

The rearrangement joins TRBV6-1 to TRBJ1-2, with 11 bases lining up with TRBD1. Germline assignment: CDR1 MNHNS and CDR2 SASEGT. V was pared by 5 bases and J by 2 bases, with 4 bases of the junction left unmatched. The CDR3 has 15 residues. The CDR3 loop reads CASSPRTGGNYGYTF. The CDR3 DNA is TGTGCCAGCAGTCCAAGGACAGGGGGCAACTATGGCTACACCTTC.

The CDR3 sequence is CASSQVPGLDFSYNEQFF. In DNA form, the CDR3 reads TGTGCCAGCAGCCAAGTCCCGGGACTAGACTTCTCCTACAATGAGCAGTTCTTC. The rearrangement joins TRBV14 to TRBJ2-1, with 8 bases matching TRBD2. After removal of 1 base from V and 0 bases from J, the junction contained 8 bases not matched to a gene. CDR3 length equals 18 residues. Looked up from germline, CDR1 is SGHDN and CDR2 is FVKESK. The variable domain in full, with the rest retrieved from reference TRBV14 and TRBJ2-1, is EAGVTQFPSHSVIEKGQTVTLRCDPISGHDNLYWYRRVMGKEIKFLLHFVKESKQDESGMPNNRFLAERTGGTYSTLKVQPAELEDSGVYFCASSQVPGLDFSYNEQFFGPGTRLTVL.

The CDR3: CASSLAGMNTEAFF. CDR3 DNA sequence: TGTGCCAGCAGCTTAGCAGGAATGAACACTGAAGCTTTCTTT. This rearrangement joins TRBV7-3 to TRBJ1-1, with D unresolved. Per the germline V gene, CDR1 is SGHTA and CDR2 is FQGTGA. The CDR3 sequence is 14 residues long. V was shortened by 2 bases and J by 0 bases, with 7 bases between the two germline ends. Full variable domain (missing parts from reference TRBV7-3 and TRBJ1-1): GAGVSQTPSNKVTEKGKYVELRCDPISGHTALYWYRQSLGQGPEFLIYFQGTGAADDSGLPNDRFFAVRPEGSVSTLKIQRTERGDSAVYLCASSLAGMNTEAFFGQGTRLTVV.

The gene calls are TRBV7-3 and TRBJ1-5; 7 bases map to TRBD1. This CDR3 has 16 residues. Germline V gene sequence: CDR1 SGHTA, CDR2 FQGTGA. The J segment lost 2 bases and the V segment lost 5 bases, leaving 9 bases of the junction unmatched. The CDR3 nucleotides read TGTGCCAGCAGCATCAGACAGGGAGCGGGCAATCAGCCCCAGCATTTT. Its protein product is CASSIRQGAGNQPQHF. Looking up the rest from reference TRBV7-3 and TRBJ1-5 gives the full variable domain: GAGVSQTPSNKVTEKGKYVELRCDPISGHTALYWYRQSLGQGPEFLIYFQGTGAADDSGLPNDRFFAVRPEGSVSTLKIQRTERGDSAVYLCASSIRQGAGNQPQHFGDGTRLSIL.

The rearrangement links TRBV9 to TRBJ2-7; D might be TRBD2 (5 bases). With 0 bases removed from V and 6 bases from J, the gap between germline ends came to 10 bases. In germline, CDR1 is SGDLS, CDR2 YYNGEE. The CDR3 loop spans 13 amino acids. This chain's CDR3 is CASSVEVGSEQYF. In DNA, the CDR3 is TGTGCCAGCAGCGTAGAGGTGGGGAGCGAGCAGTACTTC.

This clone was observed a single time. The chain employs TRBV5-6 and TRBJ2-7; 8 bases are shared with TRBD1. CDR3 length equals 14 residues. The germline V gene encodes CDR1 SGHDT and CDR2 YYEEEE. Trimming cost V 4 bases and J 3 bases; bases outside gene matches: 6. DNA of the CDR3: TGTGCCAGCAGCGTACCGGGACAGGTCTACGAGCAGTACTTC. Protein product: CASSVPGQVYEQYF.

This chain uses TRBV9 with TRBJ1-2; unclear D gene. This CDR3 has 13 amino acids. Per the germline V gene, CDR1 is SGDLS and CDR2 is YYNGEE. V lost 4 bases, J lost 3 bases, and 10 bases lay in between. The CDR3 coding sequence is TGTGCCAGCAGCCTCGACACGGACTATGGCTACACCTTC. Residues: CASSLDTDYGYTF.

The chain links TRBV6-1 to TRBJ2-3; 12 nucleotides match TRBD2. Unmatched junction bases numbered 1, after V lost 8 bases and J lost 1 base. Germline lookup yields CDR1 MNHNS and CDR2 SASEGT. The CDR3 runs 14 residues. The chain's CDR3 is CASSSGGGTDTQYF. CDR3 DNA sequence: TGTGCCAGCTCTAGCGGGGGGGGCACAGATACGCAGTATTTT.

V gene TRBV11-3 combines with J gene TRBJ1-1; 9 bases are shared with TRBD1. This CDR3 has 16 amino acids. V lost 1 base, J lost 1 base, and 4 bases stayed unmatched. In germline, CDR1 is SGHNT, CDR2 YENEEA. DNA for the CDR3: TGTGCCAGCAGCTTAGCGGGACAGGGATGGAACACTGAAGCTTTCTTT. It yields the protein CASSLAGQGWNTEAFF.

The chain has TRBV6-6 and TRBJ1-5; TRBD1 is a possible D gene (5 bases). There are 12 residues in the CDR3. Germline-derived CDR1 and CDR2 are MNHNY and SVGAGI (reference sequence). V gave up 7 bases and J gave up 4 bases, with 8 bases separating them. DNA of the CDR3: TGTGCCAGCACGTCAGGGAATCAGCCCCAGCATTTT. Translated, it gives CASTSGNQPQHF.

The CDR3 DNA sequence: TGTGCCAGCAGGCGGGGCACAGATACGCAGTATTTT. Translated, it gives CASRRGTDTQYF. The chain combines TRBV27 with TRBJ2-3; maybe TRBD2 (5 bases). The CDR3 has 12 residues. The V and J ends lost 6 bases and 1 base respectively, with 5 bases between them. The germline gives CDR1 MNHEY, CDR2 SMNVEV (reference sequence).

This clone was counted between two and nine times. This chain connects TRBV6-5 to TRBJ1-3; no definite D call. Germline lookup yields CDR1 MNHEY and CDR2 SVGAGI. V was trimmed by 8 bases and J by 0 bases, leaving 11 bases between them. CDR3 length equals 14 residues. CDR3 sequence: CASQRGASGNTIYF. In DNA, the CDR3 is TGTGCCAGCCAACGGGGTGCCTCTGGAAACACCATATATTTT.

This clone was counted many times. V is TRBV4-1 and J is TRBJ1-2, with 7 nucleotides matching TRBD1. Trimming took 3 bases from V and 0 from J; bases not matched to a gene: 4. The CDR3 is 15 amino acids. From germline, CDR1 is MGHRA and CDR2 YSYEKL. The DNA for the CDR3 is TGCGCCAGCAGCCACCAGACAGGGTCTAACTATGGCTACACCTTC. This encodes CASSHQTGSNYGYTF.

The chain links TRBV11-1 to TRBJ2-5; D call uncertain. This CDR3 contains 13 residues. Germline V CDR1 and CDR2: SGHAT, FQDESV (reference sequence). V dropped 5 bases and J dropped 5 bases, with 12 bases sitting between them. The DNA of the CDR3 is TGTGCCAGCAGCATACTAAACGAGGAGACCCAGTACTTC. It encodes CASSILNEETQYF.

The gene calls are TRBV5-4 and TRBJ1-5; a possible D gene is TRBD1 (5 bases). The V end was cut by 1 base, the J end by 5 bases, with 10 bases between. CDR1 is SGHNT, CDR2 YYREEE, per germline (reference sequence). The CDR3 length is 14 residues. CDR3 sequence: CASSLSGFDQPQHF. The CDR3 DNA sequence: TGTGCCAGCAGCTTGTCAGGGTTTGATCAGCCCCAGCATTTT.

This clone was seen a few times. This rearrangement joins TRBV4-2 to TRBJ2-7; D remains unclear. The CDR3 has 15 residues. Trimming took 1 base from V and 0 from J, leaving 10 bases between them. Germline loops: CDR1 LGHNA, CDR2 YNFKEQ. In nucleotides, the CDR3 is TGTGCCAGCAGCCAAGGAGGTGGCATCTCCTACGAGCAGTACTTC. Translation: CASSQGGGISYEQYF.

This clone has more than one count but fewer than ten. This chain uses TRBV29-1 with TRBJ2-7, with 14 bases matching TRBD2. CDR1 is SQVTM and CDR2 is ANQGSEA in the germline V gene. Unmatched junction bases numbered 2, after V lost 6 bases and J lost 4 bases. CDR3 length equals 13 residues. The CDR3 sequence: CSVGLAGGYEQYF. The CDR3, as DNA: TGCAGCGTCGGACTAGCGGGGGGTTACGAGCAGTACTTC.

The chain combines TRBV11-2 with TRBJ2-1, with 7 bases that match TRBD1. Per the germline V gene, CDR1 is SGHAT and CDR2 is FQNNGV. This CDR3 has 15 amino acids. The ends lost 5 bases at V and 6 bases at J; junction bases unmatched: 10. DNA for the CDR3: TGTGCCAGCAGCCTAGCAGGGGGTTTCCTCAATGAGCAGTTCTTC. This sequence encodes CASSLAGGFLNEQFF.

This chain links TRBV6-1 with TRBJ1-6, with D hard to call. V was trimmed by 5 bases and J by 10 bases, leaving 9 bases between them. Germline CDR1 MNHNS, CDR2 SASEGT. The CDR3 has 12 amino acids. Written as DNA, the CDR3 is TGTGCCAGCAGTCCATCGGTATCACCCCTCCACTTT. Translated, it gives CASSPSVSPLHF.